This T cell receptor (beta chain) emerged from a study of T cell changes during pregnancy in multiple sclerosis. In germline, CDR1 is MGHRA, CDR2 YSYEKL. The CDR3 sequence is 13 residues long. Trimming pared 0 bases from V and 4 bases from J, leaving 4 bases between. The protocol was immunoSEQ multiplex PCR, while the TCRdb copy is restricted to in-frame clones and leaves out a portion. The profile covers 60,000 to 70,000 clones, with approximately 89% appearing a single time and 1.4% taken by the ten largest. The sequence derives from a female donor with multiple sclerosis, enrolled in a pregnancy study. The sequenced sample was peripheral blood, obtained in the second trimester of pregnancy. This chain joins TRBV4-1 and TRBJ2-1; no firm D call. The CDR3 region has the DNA TGCGCCAGCAGCCAAGATCAGTACAATGAGCAGTTCTTC. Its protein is CASSQDQYNEQFF.